The 27 T cell receptor beta chains presented below share a single source sample, sequenced in a study of blood T cell repertoires in COVID-19. Profiling relied on immunoSEQ multiplex PCR, and the TCRdb table lists in-frame clones only, not all of them. In the table there are roughly 200,000 clones, roughly 82% of which are singletons. Sequencing was carried out using PBMCs or T cells enriched from blood (not recorded which). The receptors shown here come from a man aged 35-49 years who had recovered from COVID-19.

The chain couples TRBV27 to TRBJ1-5; 7 bases map to TRBD1. The V gene's germline CDR1 is MNHEY and CDR2 SMNVEV (reference sequence). The CDR3 covers 13 residues. V lost 5 bases to trimming and J lost 4 bases; unmatched junction nucleotides: 2. This CDR3 reads CASSTGANQPQHF. The CDR3 coding sequence is TGTGCCAGCAGTACAGGGGCGAATCAGCCCCAGCATTTT.

CDR3 protein: CASSYGGSYEKLFF. CDR3 bases: TGTGCCAGCAGTTACGGGGGGTCCTATGAAAAACTGTTTTTT. The chain is built from TRBV6-5 and TRBJ1-4; tentative D call: TRBD1 (5 bases). The CDR3 length is 14 residues. CDR1 is MNHEY and CDR2 is SVGAGI in the germline V gene. The V and J ends lost 2 bases and 6 bases respectively, with 10 bases between them.

This clone was seen a few times. This chain joins TRBV5-8 and TRBJ1-1; D is unclear. This CDR3 contains 15 residues. CDR1 is SGHTS and CDR2 is YDEGEE in the germline V gene. V was cut by 2 bases and J by 3 bases, with 14 bases left in between. The CDR3 DNA is TGTGCCAGCAGCTTTATGGTTACCGGGGACACTGAAGCTTTCTTT. Its translation: CASSFMVTGDTEAFF.

The chain couples TRBV5-1 to TRBJ2-1, with 12 bases lining up with TRBD2. V trimming: 4 bases; J trimming: 6 bases; junction bases outside the gene matches: 14. The germline gives CDR1 SGHRS, CDR2 YFSETQ. The CDR3 is 18 amino acids. The CDR3 DNA sequence: TGCGCCAGCAGCCGAACATCTAGCGGGAGGGCCAGGGGCAATGAGCAGTTCTTC. Its protein is CASSRTSSGRARGNEQFF. The full variable domain, its missing parts supplied by reference TRBV5-1 and TRBJ2-1, is KAGVTQTPRYLIKTRGQQVTLSCSPISGHRSVSWYQQTPGQGLQFLFEYFSETQRNKGNFPGRFSGRQFSNSRSEMNVSTLELGDSALYLCASSRTSSGRARGNEQFFGPGTRLTVL.

This clone was picked up a small number of times. J is TRBJ1-6 and V is TRBV28, with TRBD1 identical over 9 bases. Germline V gene data show CDR1 as MDHEN and CDR2 as SYDVKM. V gave up 5 bases and J gave up 6 bases; unmatched junction bases: 11. This CDR3 spans 17 amino acids. The CDR3 coding sequence is TGTGCCAGCAGTCCCCCGGGACAGGGAATCAGTAATTCACCCCTCCACTTT. Its translation is CASSPPGQGISNSPLHF.

The chain has TRBV18 and TRBJ1-1, with D possibly being TRBD1 (5 bases). V lost 3 bases and J lost 8, with 10 bases in between. The CDR3 is 12 residues long. Germline V gives CDR1 KGHSH, CDR2 LQKENI. This CDR3 reads CASSPPGGEAFF. The CDR3 nucleotides are TGTGCCAGCTCACCCCCGGGGGGGGAAGCTTTCTTT.

The chain recombines TRBV19 with TRBJ1-1; 8 nucleotides line up with TRBD1. The CDR3 spans 15 residues. J was trimmed by 1 base and V by 5 bases; bases with no gene match: 6. Germline V lookup: CDR1 LNHDA, CDR2 SQIVND (reference sequence). DNA for the CDR3: TGTGCCAGTAGTCCCCGGACAGGGAAGAACACTGAAGCTTTCTTT. It yields the protein CASSPRTGKNTEAFF. Filled out from reference TRBV19 and TRBJ1-1, the complete variable domain reads DGGITQSPKYLFRKEGQNVTLSCEQNLNHDAMYWYRQDPGQGLRLIYYSQIVNDFQKGDIAEGYSVSREKKESFPLTVTSAQKNPTAFYLCASSPRTGKNTEAFFGQGTRLTVV.

The chain employs TRBV7-6 and TRBJ1-6; the D gene is possibly TRBD1 (5 bases). CDR1 SGHVS and CDR2 FNYEAQ come from the germline V gene. The CDR3 spans 16 residues. Between the trimmed V and J ends, which lost 1 base and 6 bases, there was a span of 13 bases. The CDR3 protein is CASSLVKSGVNSPLHF. As DNA, the CDR3 is TGTGCCAGCAGCTTAGTTAAGTCGGGGGTTAATTCACCCCTCCACTTT.

The chain carries TRBV12-3 or TRBV12-4 and TRBJ2-6; the D is unclear. Trimming shortened V by 8 bases and J by 1 base, and 6 bases separated the two germline ends. There are 13 residues in the CDR3. Written as DNA, the CDR3 is TGTGCCAGCTTGCGGTCTGGGGCCAACGTCCTGACTTTC. It codes for CASLRSGANVLTF.

This clone was seen more than once but under ten times. The V call is TRBV11-2, the J call TRBJ1-5; weak D call: TRBD1 (5 bases). The CDR3 contains 14 residues. Trimming shortened V by 3 bases and J by 7 bases, and 13 bases separated the two germline ends. CDR1 is SGHAT and CDR2 is FQNNGV in the germline V gene. The CDR3 sequence: CASSFGGPGQPQHF. The CDR3 coding sequence is TGTGCCAGCAGCTTTGGCGGACCAGGGCAGCCCCAGCATTTT.

This rearrangement joins TRBV7-6 to TRBJ1-1; 9 bases line up with TRBD1. Germline V gene data show CDR1 as SGHVS and CDR2 as FNYEAQ. The CDR3 spans 13 residues. V dropped 5 bases and J dropped 3; count of bases not matched to a gene: 1. The CDR3 region has the DNA TGTGCCAGCAGCCGGGACAGGGACACTGAAGCTTTCTTT. Translating it yields CASSRDRDTEAFF.

This chain connects TRBV27 to TRBJ1-1; D not resolved. Between the trimmed V and J ends, which lost 4 bases and 1 base, there was a span of 10 bases. Germline assignment: CDR1 MNHEY and CDR2 SMNVEV (reference sequence). CDR3 size: 14 residues. The CDR3 DNA reads TGTGCCAGCAGTTCCCCCCCGAGGAACACTGAAGCTTTCTTT. It translates to CASSSPPRNTEAFF.

This sequence joins TRBV6-2 or TRBV6-3 and TRBJ1-5; 9 nucleotides line up with TRBD1. Germline values: CDR1 MNHEY, CDR2 SVGEGT. J gave up 2 bases and V 6 bases, and 5 bases lay outside the gene matches. The CDR3 covers 15 residues. The CDR3: CASSTGQGGNQPQHF. The CDR3 DNA reads as TGTGCCAGCAGCACGGGACAGGGTGGCAATCAGCCCCAGCATTTT.

This chain uses TRBV7-9 with TRBJ1-6; D gene unclear. V was pared by 4 bases and J by 4 bases, with 5 bases between. CDR3 length: 13 residues. Germline CDR1 SEHNR, CDR2 FQNEAQ (reference sequence). The CDR3 sequence is CASSSLYNSPLHF. As DNA, the CDR3 is TGTGCCAGCAGCTCCTTATATAATTCACCCCTCCACTTT.

The chain employs TRBV3-1 (or the pseudogene TRBV3-2) and TRBJ2-7, with a possible D match to TRBD1 (7 bases). The germline V gene has CDR1 LGHDT and CDR2 YNNKEL (reference sequence). V lost 4 bases to trimming and J lost 2 bases, with 18 bases between them. There are 16 residues in the CDR3. The CDR3 region has the DNA TGTGCCAGCAGCCCTCGGGGGACAGCGGAAGCCTACGAGCAGTACTTC. This translates into CASSPRGTAEAYEQYF.

J is TRBJ2-3 and V is TRBV19; D ambiguous. Trimming shortened V by 5 bases and J by 3 bases, and 6 bases separated the two germline ends. Germline assignment: CDR1 LNHDA and CDR2 SQIVND (reference sequence). The CDR3 covers 12 residues. CDR3 protein: CASSDRTDTQYF. DNA for the CDR3: TGTGCCAGTAGTGATAGAACAGATACGCAGTATTTT. Together with reference TRBV19 and TRBJ2-3, the CDR3 gives the full variable domain: DGGITQSPKYLFRKEGQNVTLSCEQNLNHDAMYWYRQDPGQGLRLIYYSQIVNDFQKGDIAEGYSVSREKKESFPLTVTSAQKNPTAFYLCASSDRTDTQYFGPGTRLTVL.

CDR3 sequence (DNA): TGTGCCAGCAGCGGACACCGGGACAGGGTCTATGGCTACACCTTC. It encodes CASSGHRDRVYGYTF. V usage is TRBV7-6 and J usage is TRBJ1-2; 9 nucleotides agree with TRBD1. This CDR3 is built from 15 residues. CDR1 is SGHVS, CDR2 FNYEAQ, per germline. V was pared by 5 bases and J by 4 bases, with 8 bases of the junction left unmatched.

The rearrangement links TRBV5-4 to TRBJ2-1; D is possibly TRBD2 (5 bases). V lost 6 bases, J lost 7 bases, and 20 bases lay in between. The CDR3 length is 15 residues. Germline CDR1 SGHNT, CDR2 YYREEE (reference sequence). CDR3 sequence: CASTSPGNKENEQFF. DNA for the CDR3: TGTGCCAGCACCTCGCCCGGGAATAAGGAAAATGAGCAGTTCTTC.

This chain connects TRBV20-1 to TRBJ1-1; 7 bases fit TRBD1. Germline values: CDR1 DFQATT, CDR2 SNEGSKA (reference sequence). This CDR3 contains 11 residues. The V and J ends lost 0 bases and 11 bases, in that order; junction bases with no gene match: 3. CDR3 nucleotide sequence: TGCAGTGCTAGAGATGAGGGGGCGGCTTTCTTT. Translated: CSARDEGAAFF.

The chain couples TRBV9 to TRBJ1-2, with 9 nucleotides matching TRBD1. Germline V lookup: CDR1 SGDLS, CDR2 YYNGEE. V shed 0 bases, J shed 4 bases, and the junction held 7 bases outside the gene matches. CDR3 length equals 16 residues. Written as DNA, the CDR3 is TGTGCCAGCAGCGTAGCTGCGAAACAGGGGGCCTATGGCTACACCTTC. Translation: CASSVAAKQGAYGYTF.

The chain recombines TRBV10-3 with TRBJ2-3; a weak D match, TRBD2 (6 bases). Looked up from germline, CDR1 is ENHRY and CDR2 is SYGVKD. V gave up 11 bases and J gave up 1 base, with 19 bases separating them. The CDR3 consists of 15 residues. In DNA form, the CDR3 reads TGTGCCGCCGCCTCGCGGGGATCAGGCACAGATACGCAGTATTTT. It specifies CAAASRGSGTDTQYF.

The rearrangement links TRBV11-3 to TRBJ2-5, with 9 bases that match TRBD1. V shed 4 bases and J 5 bases; nucleotides not matched to a gene: 8. Germline CDR1 SGHNT, CDR2 YENEEA. The CDR3 has 15 amino acids. CDR3 sequence: CASSSGNRGHETQYF. CDR3 in DNA: TGTGCCAGCAGCTCCGGCAACAGGGGGCATGAGACCCAGTACTTC.

The V call is TRBV9, the J call TRBJ1-2; D gene ambiguous. Trimming shortened V by 4 bases and J by 1 base, and 11 bases separated the two germline ends. The CDR3 loop spans 14 amino acids. Per germline, CDR1 SGDLS and CDR2 YYNGEE. The CDR3 DNA sequence: TGTGCCAGCAGCCCCCGGTGGAGTAACTATGGCTACACCTTC. It yields the protein CASSPRWSNYGYTF.

V is TRBV6-2 or TRBV6-3 and J is TRBJ2-4; 7 bases map to TRBD2. There are 16 residues in the CDR3. CDR1 is MNHEY, CDR2 SVGEGT, per germline. V lost 0 bases and J lost 8; bases outside the gene matches: 10. The CDR3 DNA sequence: TGTGCCAGCAGTTACTCGTCAGCGGGGCATACGGACATTCAGTACTTC. Translating it yields CASSYSSAGHTDIQYF.

J is TRBJ2-3 and V is TRBV9; 8 nucleotides align to TRBD2. V dropped 1 base and J dropped 3; count of bases not matched to a gene: 16. Germline CDR1 reads SGDLS; CDR2 reads YYNGEE. The CDR3 sequence is 19 residues long. The DNA for the CDR3 is TGTGCCAGCAGCGTAAGGGTATGGGTCAGCGGGAGCGGTACAGATACGCAGTATTTT. It is translated as CASSVRVWVSGSGTDTQYF. Variable domain in full (rest from reference TRBV9 and TRBJ2-3): DSGVTQTPKHLITATGQRVTLRCSPRSGDLSVYWYQQSLDQGLQFLIQYYNGEERAKGNILERFSAQQFPDLHSELNLSSLELGDSALYFCASSVRVWVSGSGTDTQYFGPGTRLTVL.

This clone has only a few counts. The chain joins TRBV27 to TRBJ1-4; 11 bases are shared with TRBD1. Per germline, CDR1 MNHEY and CDR2 SMNVEV (reference sequence). V lost 4 bases, J lost 5 bases, and 3 bases stayed unmatched. The CDR3 runs 15 residues. This CDR3 is CASSSGQGANEKLFF. The CDR3 nucleotides read TGTGCCAGCAGTTCCGGACAGGGGGCAAATGAAAAACTGTTTTTT.

The table lists this clone with a count of one. The chain has TRBV27 and TRBJ2-5, with TRBD1 matching 9 bases. The CDR3 runs 14 residues. The V gene's germline CDR1 is MNHEY and CDR2 SMNVEV (reference sequence). V dropped 8 bases and J dropped 3; count of bases not matched to a gene: 7. CDR3 sequence: CASATGGLEETQYF. The CDR3, as DNA: TGTGCCAGCGCGACAGGGGGTTTAGAAGAGACCCAGTACTTC.